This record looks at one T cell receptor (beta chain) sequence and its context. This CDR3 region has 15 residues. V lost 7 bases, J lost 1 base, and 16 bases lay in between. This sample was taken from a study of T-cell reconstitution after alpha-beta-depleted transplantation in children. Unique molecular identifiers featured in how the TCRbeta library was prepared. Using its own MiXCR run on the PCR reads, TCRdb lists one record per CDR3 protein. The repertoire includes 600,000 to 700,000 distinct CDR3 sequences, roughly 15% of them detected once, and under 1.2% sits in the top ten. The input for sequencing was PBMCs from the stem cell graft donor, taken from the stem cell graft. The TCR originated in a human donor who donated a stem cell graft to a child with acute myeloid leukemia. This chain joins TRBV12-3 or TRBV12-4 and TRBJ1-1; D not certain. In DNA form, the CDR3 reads TGTGCCAGCAACTATTTCCGGGCTCCGAACACTGAAGCTTTCTTT. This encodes CASNYFRAPNTEAFF.